The clone carrying this T cell receptor beta chain has a single count. Recruitment covered 20 to 25 US areas and drew participants whose ages spanned roughly 18 to 89 years. The data are from a study of blood T cell repertoires in COVID-19. At the level of the study: The samples span acute and convalescent COVID-19 from the United States, Italy and Spain. From T cells, B-cell-depleted T cells, or PBMCs came the material, which was cDNA or gDNA.

Trimming cost V 3 bases and J 0 bases, with 8 bases left between them. Germline lookup yields CDR1 SGHTA and CDR2 FQGNSA. The CDR3 has 14 amino acids. In the source study's methods: Quantification of nucleated cells was approximated via reference gene primer amplification. Generated by immunoSEQ multiplex PCR, the TCRdb table keeps only in-frame clones and is missing some. Clone size and V and J calls were adopted from that table, with D and trimming inferred from the DNA. This repertoire shows about 240,000 clones, roughly 87% found once; its top ten account for 2% to 3%. This chain joins TRBV7-2 and TRBJ1-1; no clear D. The specimen was PBMCs or T cells enriched from blood (not recorded which). The sequence was collected from a woman aged 30 to 39 with acute COVID-19. The CDR3 loop is CASSFIRMNTEAFF. The CDR3 DNA reads as TGTGCCAGCAGCTTTATCAGGATGAACACTGAAGCTTTCTTT.